What follows describes a single T cell receptor (beta chain). In the authors' workflow: Estimated nucleated cell counts came from reference gene primer amplification. Clones were sequenced by immunoSEQ multiplex PCR, and TCRdb holds only the in-frame ones, with some missing. V and J calls and clone size are given by that table; D and trimming were obtained from the DNA. The profile shows about 160,000 clones, 85% of them singletons. The data belong to a study of blood T cell repertoires in COVID-19. Study context: Samples representing acute and convalescent COVID-19 were sourced from the United States, Italy and Spain. In each case, the material was cDNA or gDNA derived from T cells, B-cell-depleted T cells, or PBMCs.

Germline CDR1 is SNHLY and CDR2 is FYNNEI. CDR3 length equals 15 residues. V was shortened by 4 bases and J by 0 bases, with 9 bases between the two germline ends. Sequencing was carried out using peripheral blood. This TCR derives from a human donor with acute or convalescent COVID-19. The donor label of this sample is uncertain. The V call is TRBV2, the J call TRBJ2-2; D is undetermined. The CDR3 bases are TGTGCCAGCAGTGGGCGACTTGCGAACACCGGGGAGCTGTTTTTT. Translated: CASSGRLANTGELFF.